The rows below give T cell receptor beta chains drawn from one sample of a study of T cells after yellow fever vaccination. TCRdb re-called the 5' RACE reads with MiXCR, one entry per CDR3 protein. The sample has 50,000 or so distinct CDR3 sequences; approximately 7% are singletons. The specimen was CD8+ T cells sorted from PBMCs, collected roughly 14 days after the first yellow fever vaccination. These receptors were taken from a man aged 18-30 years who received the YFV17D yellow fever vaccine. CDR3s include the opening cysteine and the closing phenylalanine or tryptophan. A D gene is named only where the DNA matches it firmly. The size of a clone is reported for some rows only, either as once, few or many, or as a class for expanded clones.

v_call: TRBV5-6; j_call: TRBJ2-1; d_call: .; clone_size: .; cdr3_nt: TGTGCCAGCAGCTTCGGACTCCCCAATGAGCAGTTCTTC; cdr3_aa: CASSFGLPNEQFF
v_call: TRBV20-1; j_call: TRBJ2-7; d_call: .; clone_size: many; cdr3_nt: TGCAGTGCTAGAGCTTGGGGCCACGAGCAGTACTTC; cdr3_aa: CSARAWGHEQYF
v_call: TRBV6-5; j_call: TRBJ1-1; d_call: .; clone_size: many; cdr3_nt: TGTGCCAGCAGTCATAGGACAGCAAACACTGAAGCTTTCTTT; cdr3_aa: CASSHRTANTEAFF
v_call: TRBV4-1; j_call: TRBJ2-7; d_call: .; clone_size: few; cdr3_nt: TGCGCCAGCAGCCAGGGGGCGACCTACGAGCAGTACTTC; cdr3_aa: CASSQGATYEQYF
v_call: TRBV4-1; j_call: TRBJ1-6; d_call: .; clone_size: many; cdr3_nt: TGCGCCAGCAGTAGGGGAAATCCGAATTCACCCCTCCACTTT; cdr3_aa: CASSRGNPNSPLHF
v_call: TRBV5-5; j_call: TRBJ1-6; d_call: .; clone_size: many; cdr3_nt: TGTGCCAGCAGCTTGACAGGACACCTGAGCTCCTATAATTCACCCCTCCACTTT; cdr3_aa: CASSLTGHLSSYNSPLHF
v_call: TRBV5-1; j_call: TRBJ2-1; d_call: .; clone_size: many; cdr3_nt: TGCGCCAGCAGCTTGGGATATGAGCAGTTCTTC; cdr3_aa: CASSLGYEQFF
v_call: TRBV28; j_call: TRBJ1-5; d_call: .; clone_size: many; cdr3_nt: TGTGCCAGCAGTTTAATGGGGAATCAGCCCCAGCATTTT; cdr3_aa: CASSLMGNQPQHF
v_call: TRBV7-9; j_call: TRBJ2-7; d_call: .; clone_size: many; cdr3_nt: TGTGCCAGCAGCTTAGTGGGGGGAAGCGCCTACGAGCAGTACTTC; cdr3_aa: CASSLVGGSAYEQYF
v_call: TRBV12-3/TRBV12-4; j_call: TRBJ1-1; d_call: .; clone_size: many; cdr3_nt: TGTGCCAGCAGCTCAACAGCGATGAACACTGAAGCTTTCTTT; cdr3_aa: CASSSTAMNTEAFF
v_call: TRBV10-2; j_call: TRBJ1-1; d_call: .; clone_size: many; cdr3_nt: TGCGCCAGCAGGACGCGAAGATACGACCGGCCAGTTGGAGCTTTCTTT; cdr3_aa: CASRTRRYDRPVGAFF
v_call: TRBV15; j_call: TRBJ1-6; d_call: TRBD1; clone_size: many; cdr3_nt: TGTGCCACCAGCGGCCGGGACAGAAATTCACCCCTCCACTTT; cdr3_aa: CATSGRDRNSPLHF
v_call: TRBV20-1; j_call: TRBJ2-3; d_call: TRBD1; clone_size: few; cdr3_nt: TGCAGTGCTCCCGGGACAGGGGCAGATACGCAGTATTTT; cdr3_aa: CSAPGTGADTQYF
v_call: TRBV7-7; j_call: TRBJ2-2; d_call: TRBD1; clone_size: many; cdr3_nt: TGTGCCAGCAGCTTAGTAGAGGAGGACAGGGGGACCGGGGAGCTGTTTTTT; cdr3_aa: CASSLVEEDRGTGELFF
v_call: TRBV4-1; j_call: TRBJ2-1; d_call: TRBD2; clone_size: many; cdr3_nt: TGCGCCAGCTTTTTCACGTGGACTAGCGTCGGGGATGAGCAGTTCTTC; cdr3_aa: CASFFTWTSVGDEQFF
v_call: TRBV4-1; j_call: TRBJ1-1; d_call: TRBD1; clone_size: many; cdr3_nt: TGCGCCAGCAGCTCCAGGACAGGACAACCAACTGAAGCTTTCTTT; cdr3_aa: CASSSRTGQPTEAFF
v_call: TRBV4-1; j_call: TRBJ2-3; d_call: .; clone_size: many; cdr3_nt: TGCGCCAGCAGCCAAGAACCGGGAAGGGACGATACGCAGTATTTT; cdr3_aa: CASSQEPGRDDTQYF
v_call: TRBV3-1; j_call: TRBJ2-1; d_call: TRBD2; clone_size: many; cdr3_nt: TGTGCCAGCAGCCCCCAACTAGCGGGTTCCTACAATGAGCAGTTCTTC; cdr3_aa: CASSPQLAGSYNEQFF
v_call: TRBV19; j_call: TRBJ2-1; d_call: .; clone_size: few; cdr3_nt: TGTGCCAGTAGTGACCCGCCACCGGGGAGCTCCTACAATGAGCAGTTCTTC; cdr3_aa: CASSDPPPGSSYNEQFF
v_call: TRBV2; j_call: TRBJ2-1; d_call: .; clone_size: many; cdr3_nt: TGTGCCAGCAGCGGGCGGGCCTACAATGAGCAGTTCTTC; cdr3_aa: CASSGRAYNEQFF
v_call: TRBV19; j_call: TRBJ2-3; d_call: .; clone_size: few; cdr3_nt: TGTGCCAGTAGTATAGTGGGGACATTTACTAGCACAGATACGCAGTATTTT; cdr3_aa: CASSIVGTFTSTDTQYF
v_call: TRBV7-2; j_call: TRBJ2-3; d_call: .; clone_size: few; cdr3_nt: TGTGCCAGCAGCCAAAGACCCAGCACAGATACGCAGTATTTT; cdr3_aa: CASSQRPSTDTQYF
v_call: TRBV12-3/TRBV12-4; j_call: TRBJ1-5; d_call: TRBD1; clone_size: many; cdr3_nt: TGTGCCAGCTCAGGGGAGGGGGCCCTCAATCAGCCCCAGCATTTT; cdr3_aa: CASSGEGALNQPQHF
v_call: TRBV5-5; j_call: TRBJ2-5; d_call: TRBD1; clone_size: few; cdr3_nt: TGTGCCAGCAGCTCGCCGGGACAGGGCCGAGAGACCCAGTACTTC; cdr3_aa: CASSSPGQGRETQYF
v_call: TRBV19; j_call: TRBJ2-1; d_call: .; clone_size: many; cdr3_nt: TGTGCCAGTAGTCCGGGGGCCTACAATGAGCAGTTCTTC; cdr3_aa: CASSPGAYNEQFF
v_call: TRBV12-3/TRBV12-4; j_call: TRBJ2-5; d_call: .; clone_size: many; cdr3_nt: TGTGCCAGCAGAGGTTTGAAGGAGACCCAGTACTTC; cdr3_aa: CASRGLKETQYF
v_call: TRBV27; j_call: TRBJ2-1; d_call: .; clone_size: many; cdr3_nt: TGTGCCAGCAGTTTAAGGGGGTGGAGGGAAGTCGTCGACAATGAGCAGTTCTTC; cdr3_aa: CASSLRGWREVVDNEQFF
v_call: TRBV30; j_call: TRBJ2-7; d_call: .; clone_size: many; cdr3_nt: TGTGCCTGGAGCACCGGGGCCGCCTACGAGCAGTACTTC; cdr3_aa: CAWSTGAAYEQYF
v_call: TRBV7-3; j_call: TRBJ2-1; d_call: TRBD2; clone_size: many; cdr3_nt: TGTGCCAGCAGCTTCTGGGCTAGCGGGGGTAATGAGCAGTTCTTC; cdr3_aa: CASSFWASGGNEQFF
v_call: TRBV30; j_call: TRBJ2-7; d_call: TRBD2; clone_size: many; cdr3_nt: TGTGCCTGGGAGGCGGGGGAATCCTACGAGCAGTACTTC; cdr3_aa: CAWEAGESYEQYF
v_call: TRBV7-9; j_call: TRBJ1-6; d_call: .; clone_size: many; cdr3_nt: TGTGCCAGCAGCAACACACAGGGAAATTCACCCCTCCACTTT; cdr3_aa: CASSNTQGNSPLHF
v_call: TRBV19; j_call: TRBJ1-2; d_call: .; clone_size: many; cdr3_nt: TGTGCCAGTAGTATCAGCGTCTACGGAGGCTATGGCTACACCTTC; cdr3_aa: CASSISVYGGYGYTF
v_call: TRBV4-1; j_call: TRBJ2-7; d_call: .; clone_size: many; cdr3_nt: TGCGCCAGCAGCCAAGTTATGGCGCCCTACGAGCAGTACTTC; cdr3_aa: CASSQVMAPYEQYF
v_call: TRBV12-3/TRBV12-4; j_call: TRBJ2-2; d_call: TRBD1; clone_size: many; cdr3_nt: TGTGCCAGCAGTTTCGTAGGGGGCGCCGGGGAGCTGTTTTTT; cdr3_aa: CASSFVGGAGELFF
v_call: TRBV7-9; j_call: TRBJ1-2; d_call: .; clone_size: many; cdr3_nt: TGTGCCAGCAGCTTAGTCTCTAACTATGGCTACACCTTC; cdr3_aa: CASSLVSNYGYTF
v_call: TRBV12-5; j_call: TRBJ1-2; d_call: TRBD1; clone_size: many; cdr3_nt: TGTGCTAGTGGTGACCAGGACAGGGGGCTTGGCTATGGCTACACCTTC; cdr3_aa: CASGDQDRGLGYGYTF
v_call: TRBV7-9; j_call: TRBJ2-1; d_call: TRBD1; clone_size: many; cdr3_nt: TGTGCCAGCAGCTCTAGACCCCGGGACAGGGGAGTCAATGAGCAGTTCTTC; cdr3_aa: CASSSRPRDRGVNEQFF
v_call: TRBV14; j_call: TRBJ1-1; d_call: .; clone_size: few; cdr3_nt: TGTGCCAGCAGCCAAGATTTGGGTGTAAACACTGAAGCTTTCTTT; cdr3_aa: CASSQDLGVNTEAFF
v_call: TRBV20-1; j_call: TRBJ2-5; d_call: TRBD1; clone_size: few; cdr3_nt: TGCAGTGCTAGAGGCGGACAGGACCTGTACCAAGAGACCCAGTACTTC; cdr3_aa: CSARGGQDLYQETQYF
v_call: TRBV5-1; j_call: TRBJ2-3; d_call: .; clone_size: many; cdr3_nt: TGCGCCAGCAGCTTGGTGGCAGACCGCACAGATACGCAGTATTTT; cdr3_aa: CASSLVADRTDTQYF
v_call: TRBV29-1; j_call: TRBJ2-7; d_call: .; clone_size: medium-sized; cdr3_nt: TGCAGCGTTGAAGGTGGGGTCTCCTACGAGCAGTACTTC; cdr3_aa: CSVEGGVSYEQYF
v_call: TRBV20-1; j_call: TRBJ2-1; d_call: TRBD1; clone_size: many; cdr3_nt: TGCAGTGCTCCCCGGGACAGGGACTACAATGAGCAGTTCTTC; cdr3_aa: CSAPRDRDYNEQFF
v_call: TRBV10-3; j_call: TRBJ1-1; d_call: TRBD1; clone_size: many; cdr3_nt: TGTGCCATCAGATCCCGGGACAGGGGGAACACTGAAGCTTTCTTT; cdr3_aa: CAIRSRDRGNTEAFF
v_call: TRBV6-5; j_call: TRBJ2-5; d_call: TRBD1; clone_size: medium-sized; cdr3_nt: TGTGCCAGCAGCTCCGACAGGGGAGAGACCCAGTACTTC; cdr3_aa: CASSSDRGETQYF
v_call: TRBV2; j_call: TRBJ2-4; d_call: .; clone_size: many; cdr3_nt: TGTGCCAGCAGTGAAGACCCGGGTCCAAAAAACATTCAGTACTTC; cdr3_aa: CASSEDPGPKNIQYF
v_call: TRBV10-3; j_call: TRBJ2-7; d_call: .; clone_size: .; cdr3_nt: TGTGCCATCAGTGAGCAGGCAGGGAGTCCTAACGAGCAGTACTTC; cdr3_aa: CAISEQAGSPNEQYF
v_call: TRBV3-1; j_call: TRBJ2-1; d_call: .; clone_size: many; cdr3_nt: TGTGCCAGCAGCCAGACCCTGACAGTGTACAATGAGCAGTTCTTC; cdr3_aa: CASSQTLTVYNEQFF
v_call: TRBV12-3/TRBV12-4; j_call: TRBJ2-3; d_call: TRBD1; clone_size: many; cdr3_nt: TGTGCCAGCAGCCCGACAGGGAATACGCAGTATTTT; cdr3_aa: CASSPTGNTQYF
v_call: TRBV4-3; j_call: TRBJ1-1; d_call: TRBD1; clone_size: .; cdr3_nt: TGCGCCAGCAGCACATGGACAGGTTTGAACACTGAAGCTTTCTTT; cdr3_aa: CASSTWTGLNTEAFF
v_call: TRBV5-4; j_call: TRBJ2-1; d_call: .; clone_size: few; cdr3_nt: TGTGCCAGCTGGGACTCCGTGGAGCAGTTCTTC; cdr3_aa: CASWDSVEQFF
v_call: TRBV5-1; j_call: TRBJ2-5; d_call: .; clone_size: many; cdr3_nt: TGCGCCAGCAGCTTGGATGGGGGGACCCAAGAGACCCAGTACTTC; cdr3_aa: CASSLDGGTQETQYF
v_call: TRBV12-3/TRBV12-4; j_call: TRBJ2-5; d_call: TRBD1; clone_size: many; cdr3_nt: TGTGCCAGCGGTGGAGGCCAGGGGGCCTTAGAGACCCAGTACTTC; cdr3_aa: CASGGGQGALETQYF
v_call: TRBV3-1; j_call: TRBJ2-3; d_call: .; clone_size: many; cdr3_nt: TGTGCCAGCAGCCAAACCGGACTGTTAACAGATACGCAGTATTTT; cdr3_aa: CASSQTGLLTDTQYF
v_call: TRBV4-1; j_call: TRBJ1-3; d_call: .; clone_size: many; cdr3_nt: TGCGCCAGCAGCCAAGACAGGGGCTCTGGAAACACCATATATTTT; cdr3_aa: CASSQDRGSGNTIYF
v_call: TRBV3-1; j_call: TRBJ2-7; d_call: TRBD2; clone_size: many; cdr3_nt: TGTGCCAGCAGCCAAGGGACTAGCGGGGCCTACGAGCAGTACTTC; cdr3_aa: CASSQGTSGAYEQYF
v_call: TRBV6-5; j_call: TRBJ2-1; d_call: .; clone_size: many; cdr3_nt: TGTGCCAGCAGTTACTCCTCCGGTAATTCATATGAGCAGTTCTTC; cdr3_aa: CASSYSSGNSYEQFF
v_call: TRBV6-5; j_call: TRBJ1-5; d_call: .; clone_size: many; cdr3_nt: TGTGCCAGCAGTTACTCCCCTAACGCAAGAAATCAGCCCCAGCATTTT; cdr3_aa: CASSYSPNARNQPQHF
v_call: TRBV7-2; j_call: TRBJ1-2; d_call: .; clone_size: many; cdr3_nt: TGTGCCAGCAGCTCACACCCAGGACCCTGGAGCTATGGCTACACCTTC; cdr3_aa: CASSSHPGPWSYGYTF
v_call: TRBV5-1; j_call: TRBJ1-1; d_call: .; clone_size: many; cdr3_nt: TGCGCCAGCAGCTTACCAGAGACCACTGAAGCTTTCTTT; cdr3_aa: CASSLPETTEAFF
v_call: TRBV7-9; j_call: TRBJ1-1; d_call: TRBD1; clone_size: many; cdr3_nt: TGTGCCAGCAGCTTAGGACAGGGGGGGATAATTGAAGCTTTCTTT; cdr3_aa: CASSLGQGGIIEAFF